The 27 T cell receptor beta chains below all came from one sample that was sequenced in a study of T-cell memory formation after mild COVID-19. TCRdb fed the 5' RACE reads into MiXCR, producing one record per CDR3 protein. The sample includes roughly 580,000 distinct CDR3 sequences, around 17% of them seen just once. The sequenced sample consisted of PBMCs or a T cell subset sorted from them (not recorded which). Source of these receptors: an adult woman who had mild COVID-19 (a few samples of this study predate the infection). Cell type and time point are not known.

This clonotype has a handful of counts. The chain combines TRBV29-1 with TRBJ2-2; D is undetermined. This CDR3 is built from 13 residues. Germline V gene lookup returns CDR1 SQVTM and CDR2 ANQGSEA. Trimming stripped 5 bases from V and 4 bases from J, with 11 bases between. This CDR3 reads CSVTRVPTGELFF. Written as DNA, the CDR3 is TGCAGCGTTACCCGGGTACCCACCGGGGAGCTGTTTTTT.

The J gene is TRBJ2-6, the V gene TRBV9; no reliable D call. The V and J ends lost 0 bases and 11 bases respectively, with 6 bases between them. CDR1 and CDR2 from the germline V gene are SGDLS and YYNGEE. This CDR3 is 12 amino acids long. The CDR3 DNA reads TGTGCCAGCAGCGTAGGGGTCGACGTCCTGACTTTC. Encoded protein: CASSVGVDVLTF.

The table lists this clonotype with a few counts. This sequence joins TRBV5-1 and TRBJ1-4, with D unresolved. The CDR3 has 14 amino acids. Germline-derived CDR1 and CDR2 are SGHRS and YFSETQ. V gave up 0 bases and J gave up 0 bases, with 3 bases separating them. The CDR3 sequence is CASSLATTNEKLFF. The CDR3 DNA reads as TGCGCCAGCAGCTTGGCGACAACTAATGAAAAACTGTTTTTT.

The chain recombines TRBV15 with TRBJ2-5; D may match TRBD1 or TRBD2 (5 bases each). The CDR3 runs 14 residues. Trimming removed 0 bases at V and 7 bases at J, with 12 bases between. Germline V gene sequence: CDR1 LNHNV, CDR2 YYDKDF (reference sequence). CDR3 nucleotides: TGTGCCACCAGCAGAGATACCCAGGGACGGACCCAGTACTTC. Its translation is CATSRDTQGRTQYF.

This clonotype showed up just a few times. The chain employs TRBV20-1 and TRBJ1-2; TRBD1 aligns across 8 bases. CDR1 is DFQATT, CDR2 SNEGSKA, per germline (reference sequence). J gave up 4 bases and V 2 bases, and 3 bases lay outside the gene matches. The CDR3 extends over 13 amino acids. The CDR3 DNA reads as TGCAGTGCTAGATCGGGACAGGCCTATGGCTACACCTTC. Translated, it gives CSARSGQAYGYTF.

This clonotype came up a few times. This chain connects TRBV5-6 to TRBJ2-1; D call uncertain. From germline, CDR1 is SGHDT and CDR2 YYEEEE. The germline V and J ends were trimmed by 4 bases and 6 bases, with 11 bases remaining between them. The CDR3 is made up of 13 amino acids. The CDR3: CASSLYRVNEQFF. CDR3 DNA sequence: TGTGCCAGCAGCCTGTATCGGGTCAATGAGCAGTTCTTC.

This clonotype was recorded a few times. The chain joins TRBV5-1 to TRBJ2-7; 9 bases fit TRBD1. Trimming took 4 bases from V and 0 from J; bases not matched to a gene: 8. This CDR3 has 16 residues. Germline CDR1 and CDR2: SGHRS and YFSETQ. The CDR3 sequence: CASSGTGLSSSYEQYF. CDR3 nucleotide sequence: TGCGCCAGCAGCGGGACAGGGCTTTCAAGCTCCTACGAGCAGTACTTC. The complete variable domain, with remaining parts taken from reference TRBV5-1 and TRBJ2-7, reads KAGVTQTPRYLIKTRGQQVTLSCSPISGHRSVSWYQQTPGQGLQFLFEYFSETQRNKGNFPGRFSGRQFSNSRSEMNVSTLELGDSALYLCASSGTGLSSSYEQYFGPGTRLTVT.

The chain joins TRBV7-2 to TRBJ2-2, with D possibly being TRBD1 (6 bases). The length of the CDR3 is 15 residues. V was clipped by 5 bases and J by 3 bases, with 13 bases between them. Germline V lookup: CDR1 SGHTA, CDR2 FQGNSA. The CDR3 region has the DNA TGTGCCAGCAGCCTACAGGGATGGTACACCGGGGAGCTGTTTTTT. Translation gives CASSLQGWYTGELFF.

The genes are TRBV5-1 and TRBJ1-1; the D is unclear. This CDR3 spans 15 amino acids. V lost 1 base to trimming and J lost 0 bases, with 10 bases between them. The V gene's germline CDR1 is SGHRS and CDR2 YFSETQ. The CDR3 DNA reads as TGCGCCAGCAGCTTGACGGACGGGATGAACACTGAAGCTTTCTTT. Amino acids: CASSLTDGMNTEAFF.

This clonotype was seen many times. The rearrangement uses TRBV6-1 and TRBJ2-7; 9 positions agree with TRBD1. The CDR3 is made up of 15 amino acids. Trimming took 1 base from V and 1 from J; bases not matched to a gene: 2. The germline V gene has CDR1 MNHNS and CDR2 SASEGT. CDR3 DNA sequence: TGTGCCAGCAGTGAAGAGGGACAGGGTTCCTACGAGCAGTACTTC. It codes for CASSEEGQGSYEQYF.

CDR3 sequence (DNA): TGTGCCAGCAGGAAACTAGCGGGGGGCACAGATACGCAGTATTTT. As protein: CASRKLAGGTDTQYF. The chain uses TRBV27 and TRBJ2-3; 11 bases agree with TRBD2. CDR1 and CDR2 from the germline V gene are MNHEY and SMNVEV (reference sequence). Germline trimming cut 6 bases from V and 1 base from J; bases unmatched to any gene: 3. There are 15 residues in the CDR3.

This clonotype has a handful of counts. CDR3 nucleotide sequence: TGCGCCAGCAGCCCCGGCACGGGGGAAGGGTACGAGCAGTACTTC. Protein product: CASSPGTGEGYEQYF. This rearrangement joins TRBV5-1 to TRBJ2-7, with D possibly matching TRBD2 (6 bases). V dropped 4 bases and J dropped 4 bases, with 18 bases sitting between them. This CDR3 comprises 15 residues. Germline loops: CDR1 SGHRS, CDR2 YFSETQ.

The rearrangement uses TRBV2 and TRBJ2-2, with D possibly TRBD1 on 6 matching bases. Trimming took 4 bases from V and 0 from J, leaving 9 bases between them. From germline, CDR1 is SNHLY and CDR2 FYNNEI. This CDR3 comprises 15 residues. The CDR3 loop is CASSVRQANTGELFF. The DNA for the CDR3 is TGTGCCAGCAGTGTCCGACAGGCGAACACCGGGGAGCTGTTTTTT. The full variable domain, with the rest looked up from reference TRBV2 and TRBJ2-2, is EPEVTQTPSHQVTQMGQEVILRCVPISNHLYFYWYRQILGQKVEFLVSFYNNEISEKSEIFDDQFSVERPDGSNFTLKIRSTKLEDSAMYFCASSVRQANTGELFFGEGSRLTVL.

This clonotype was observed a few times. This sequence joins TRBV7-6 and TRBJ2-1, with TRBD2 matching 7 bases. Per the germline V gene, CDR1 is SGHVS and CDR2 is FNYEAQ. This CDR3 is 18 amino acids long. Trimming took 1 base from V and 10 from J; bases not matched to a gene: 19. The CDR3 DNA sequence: TGTGCCAGCAGCTTAGTATATAGGGGCAGCGGGGTCTTGGGGGAGCAGTTCTTC. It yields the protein CASSLVYRGSGVLGEQFF.

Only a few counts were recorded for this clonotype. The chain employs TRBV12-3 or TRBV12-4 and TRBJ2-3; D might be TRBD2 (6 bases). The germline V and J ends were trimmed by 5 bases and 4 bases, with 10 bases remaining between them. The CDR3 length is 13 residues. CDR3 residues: CASSKTRADTQYF. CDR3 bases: TGTGCCAGCAGTAAGACTAGGGCAGATACGCAGTATTTT.

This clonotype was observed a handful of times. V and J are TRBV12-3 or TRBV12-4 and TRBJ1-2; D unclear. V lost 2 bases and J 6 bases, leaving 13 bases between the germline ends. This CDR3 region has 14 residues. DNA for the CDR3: TGTGCCAGCAGTTTACATCGGCGGGGAGATGGCTACACCTTC. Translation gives CASSLHRRGDGYTF.

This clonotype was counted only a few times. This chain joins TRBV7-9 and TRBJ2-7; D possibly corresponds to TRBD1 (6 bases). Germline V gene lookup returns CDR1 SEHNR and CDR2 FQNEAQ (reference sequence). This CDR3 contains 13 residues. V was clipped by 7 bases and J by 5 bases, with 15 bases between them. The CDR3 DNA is TGTGCCAGCATCCAGACAGGCTCTAACGAGCAGTACTTC. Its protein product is CASIQTGSNEQYF.

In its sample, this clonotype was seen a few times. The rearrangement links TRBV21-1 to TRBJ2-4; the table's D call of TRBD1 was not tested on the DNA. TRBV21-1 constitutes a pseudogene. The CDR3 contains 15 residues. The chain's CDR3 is CASSKDPGGKNIQYF. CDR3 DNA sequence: TGTGCCAGCAGCAAAGACCCAGGGGGGAAAAACATTCAGTACTTC.

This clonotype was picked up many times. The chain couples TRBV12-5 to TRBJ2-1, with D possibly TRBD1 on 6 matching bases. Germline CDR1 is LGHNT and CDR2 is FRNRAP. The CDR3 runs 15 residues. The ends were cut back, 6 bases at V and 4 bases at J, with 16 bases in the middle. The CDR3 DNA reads TGTGCTAGTGGCCCGGGACAAGGGATGTACAATGAGCAGTTCTTC. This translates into CASGPGQGMYNEQFF.

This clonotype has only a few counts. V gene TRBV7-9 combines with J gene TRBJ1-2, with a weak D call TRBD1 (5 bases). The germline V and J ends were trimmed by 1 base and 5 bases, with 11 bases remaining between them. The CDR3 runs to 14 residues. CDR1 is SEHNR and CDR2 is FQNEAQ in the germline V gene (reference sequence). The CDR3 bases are TGTGCCAGCAGCTTAGGAATGGGGACGTATGGCTACACCTTC. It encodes CASSLGMGTYGYTF.

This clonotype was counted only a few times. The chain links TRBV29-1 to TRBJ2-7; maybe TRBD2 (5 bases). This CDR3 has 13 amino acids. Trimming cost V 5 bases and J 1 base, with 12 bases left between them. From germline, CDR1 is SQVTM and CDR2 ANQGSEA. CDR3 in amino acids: CSVRTGESYEQYF. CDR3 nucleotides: TGCAGCGTTCGGACTGGAGAGTCCTACGAGCAGTACTTC.

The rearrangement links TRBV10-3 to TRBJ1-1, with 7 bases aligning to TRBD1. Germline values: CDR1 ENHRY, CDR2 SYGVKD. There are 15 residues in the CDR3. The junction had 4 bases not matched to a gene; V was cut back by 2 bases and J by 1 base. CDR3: CAISEVYRGNTEAFF. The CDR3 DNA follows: TGTGCCATCAGTGAGGTCTACAGGGGGAACACTGAAGCTTTCTTT.

Written as DNA, the CDR3 is TGTGCCAGCTCACCGGAAGGGGGCAGACAGCCCCAGCATTTT. Protein: CASSPEGGRQPQHF. V usage is TRBV18 and J usage is TRBJ1-5; TRBD1 matches 7 bases. The CDR3 totals 14 residues. V was clipped by 3 bases and J by 7 bases; unmatched bases: 6. The V gene's germline CDR1 is KGHSH and CDR2 LQKENI.

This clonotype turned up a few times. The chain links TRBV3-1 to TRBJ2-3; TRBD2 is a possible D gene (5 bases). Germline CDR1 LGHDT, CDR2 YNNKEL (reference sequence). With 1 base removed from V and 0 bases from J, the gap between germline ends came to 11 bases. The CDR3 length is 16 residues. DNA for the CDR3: TGTGCCAGCAGCCAAGCGGCGGGTTTTAGCACAGATACGCAGTATTTT. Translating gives CASSQAAGFSTDTQYF.

CDR3 in DNA: TGTGCCAGCAGCTTAGAGATGGGCCCTATGGGGGAGACCCAGTACTTC. Translation: CASSLEMGPMGETQYF. The V gene is TRBV7-6, the J gene TRBJ2-5, with D hard to call. The V end lost 1 base, the J end lost 5 bases, and 17 bases lay between the germline ends. This CDR3 region has 16 residues. Germline V gives CDR1 SGHVS, CDR2 FNYEAQ. The full variable domain, its missing parts supplied by reference TRBV7-6 and TRBJ2-5, is GAGVSQSPRYKVTKRGQDVALRCDPISGHVSLYWYRQALGQGPEFLTYFNYEAQQDKSGLPNDRFSAERPEGSISTLTIQRTEQRDSAMYRCASSLEMGPMGETQYFGPGTRLLVL.

This chain's CDR3 is CASSPLAEGTYEQYF. For the CDR3, the DNA is TGTGCCAGCAGCCCACTAGCGGAGGGGACCTACGAGCAGTACTTC. The chain combines TRBV7-9 with TRBJ2-7, with TRBD2 matching 8 bases. This CDR3 is built from 15 residues. Looked up from germline, CDR1 is SEHNR and CDR2 is FQNEAQ (reference sequence). J gave up 2 bases and V 5 bases, and 8 bases lay outside the gene matches.

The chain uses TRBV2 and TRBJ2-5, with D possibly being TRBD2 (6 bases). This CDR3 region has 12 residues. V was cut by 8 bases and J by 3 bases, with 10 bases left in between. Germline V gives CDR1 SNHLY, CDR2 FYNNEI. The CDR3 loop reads CASAGIEETQYF. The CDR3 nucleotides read TGTGCCAGCGCGGGAATTGAAGAGACCCAGTACTTC.